The T cell receptor (beta chain) under discussion was sequenced for a study of blood T cell repertoires in COVID-19. Background on the study: PBMCs, B-cell-depleted T cells, or T cells were the source of the cDNA or gDNA that made up the material.

Trimming took off 3 bases at V and 3 bases at J, with 8 bases between the two ends. Germline CDR1 reads MDHEN; CDR2 reads SYDVKM. This CDR3 has 13 residues. Participants, roughly 18 to 90 years old, spanned some 23 US areas. Membership in each cohort depended on participant-reported clinical history. Authors' methods: Estimation of nucleated cell counts was performed using reference gene primer amplification. Clones were sequenced by immunoSEQ multiplex PCR, and TCRdb holds only the in-frame ones, with some missing. V, J and clone size were drawn from that table, and D and trimming were deduced from the DNA. The data contain 290,000 or so clones, nearly 90% of them seen just once; the ten biggest clones take up over 3.5%.

This chain joins TRBV28 and TRBJ1-2; TRBD1 might be the D (5 bases). The sample consisted of PBMCs or T cells enriched from blood (not recorded which). This receptor was identified in a woman aged 18-29 years with acute COVID-19. The CDR3, as DNA: TGTGCCAGCAGTTTTGCCAGGGACTATGGCTACACCTTC. The encoded protein is CASSFARDYGYTF.